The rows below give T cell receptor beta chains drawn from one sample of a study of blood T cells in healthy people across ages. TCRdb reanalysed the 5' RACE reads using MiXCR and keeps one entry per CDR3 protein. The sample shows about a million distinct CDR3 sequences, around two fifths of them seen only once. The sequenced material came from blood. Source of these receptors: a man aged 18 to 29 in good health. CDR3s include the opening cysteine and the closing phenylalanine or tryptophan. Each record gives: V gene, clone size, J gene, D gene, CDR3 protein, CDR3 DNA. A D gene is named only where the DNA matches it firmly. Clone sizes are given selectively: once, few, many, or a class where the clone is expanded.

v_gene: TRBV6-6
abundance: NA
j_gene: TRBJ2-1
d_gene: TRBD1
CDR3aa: CASSYPTGVPYNEQFF
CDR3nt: TGTGCCAGCAGTTATCCGACAGGGGTCCCCTACAATGAGCAGTTCTTC

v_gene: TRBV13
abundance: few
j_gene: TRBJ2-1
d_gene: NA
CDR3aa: CASRIGTQTYNEQFF
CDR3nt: TGTGCCAGCAGAATCGGGACACAGACCTACAATGAGCAGTTCTTC

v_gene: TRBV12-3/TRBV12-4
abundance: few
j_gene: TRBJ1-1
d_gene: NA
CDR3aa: CASSFVLGGYTEAFF
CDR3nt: TGTGCCAGCAGTTTCGTCCTCGGGGGGTACACTGAAGCTTTCTTT

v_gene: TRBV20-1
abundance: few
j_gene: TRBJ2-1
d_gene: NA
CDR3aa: CSARDAQRATRDEQFF
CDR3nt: TGCAGTGCTAGAGATGCCCAGCGGGCGACTCGGGATGAGCAGTTCTTC

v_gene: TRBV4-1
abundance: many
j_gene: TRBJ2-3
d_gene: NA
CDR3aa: CASSQVNLVSTDTQYF
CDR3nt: TGCGCCAGCAGCCAGGTGAACCTAGTTAGCACAGATACGCAGTATTTT

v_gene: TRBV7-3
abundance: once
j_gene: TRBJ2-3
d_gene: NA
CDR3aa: CASSNRVGGTDTQYF
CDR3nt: TGTGCCAGCAGTAACAGGGTGGGGGGCACAGATACGCAGTATTTT

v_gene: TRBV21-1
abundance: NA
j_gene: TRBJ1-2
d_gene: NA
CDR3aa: CASSKVQGRYGYTF
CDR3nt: TGTGCCAGCAGCAAAGTGCAGGGGCGGTATGGCTACACCTTC

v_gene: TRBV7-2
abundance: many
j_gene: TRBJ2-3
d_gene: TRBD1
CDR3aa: CASSLEGALVLSTDTQYF
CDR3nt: TGTGCCAGCAGCTTAGAGGGGGCTCTCGTCTTAAGCACAGATACGCAGTATTTT

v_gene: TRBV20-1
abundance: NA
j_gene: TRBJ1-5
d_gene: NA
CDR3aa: CSATPGYSNQPQHF
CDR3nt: TGCAGTGCTACGCCGGGATATAGCAATCAGCCCCAGCATTTT

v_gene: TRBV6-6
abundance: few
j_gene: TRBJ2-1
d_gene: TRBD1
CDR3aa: CASSQTGGDTYNEQFF
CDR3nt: TGTGCCAGCAGCCAAACAGGGGGCGACACCTACAATGAGCAGTTCTTC

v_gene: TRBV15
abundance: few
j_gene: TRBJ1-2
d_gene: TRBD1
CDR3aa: CATSTGTGDNYGYTF
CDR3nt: TGTGCCACCAGCACCGGGACAGGTGATAACTATGGCTACACCTTC

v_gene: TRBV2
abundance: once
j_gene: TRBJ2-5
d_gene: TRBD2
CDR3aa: CASSGTTSGGQETQYF
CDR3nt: TGTGCCAGCAGTGGGACGACTAGCGGGGGCCAAGAGACCCAGTACTTC

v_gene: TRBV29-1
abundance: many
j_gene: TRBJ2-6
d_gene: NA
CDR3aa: CSVEAWDVASGANVLTF
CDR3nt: TGCAGCGTTGAAGCATGGGACGTAGCCTCTGGGGCCAACGTCCTGACTTTC

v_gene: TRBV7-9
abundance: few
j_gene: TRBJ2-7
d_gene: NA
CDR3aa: CASSYQGMIYYEQYF
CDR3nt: TGTGCCAGCAGCTATCAGGGGATGATATATTACGAGCAGTACTTC

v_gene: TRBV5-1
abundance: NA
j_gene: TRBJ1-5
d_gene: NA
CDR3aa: CASSSNGNSNQPQHF
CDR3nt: TGCGCCAGCAGCTCAAACGGGAATAGCAATCAGCCCCAGCATTTT

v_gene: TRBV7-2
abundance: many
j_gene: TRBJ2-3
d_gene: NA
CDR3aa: CASSSTGFTDTQYF
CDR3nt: TGTGCCAGCAGCTCGACAGGTTTTACAGATACGCAGTATTTT

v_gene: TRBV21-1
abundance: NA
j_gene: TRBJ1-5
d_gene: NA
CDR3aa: CASSKEGRDGLYSNQPQHF
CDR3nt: TGTGCCAGCAGCAAAGAAGGCCGGGACGGATTATATAGCAATCAGCCCCAGCATTTT

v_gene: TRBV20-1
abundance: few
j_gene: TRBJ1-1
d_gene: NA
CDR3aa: CSARGLPGGTEAFF
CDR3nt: TGCAGTGCTAGAGGACTGCCCGGCGGCACTGAAGCTTTCTTT

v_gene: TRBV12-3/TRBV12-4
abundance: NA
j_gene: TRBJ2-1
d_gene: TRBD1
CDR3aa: CVSSLETGEEQFF
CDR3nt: TGTGTCAGCAGCTTGGAAACAGGGGAAGAGCAGTTCTTC

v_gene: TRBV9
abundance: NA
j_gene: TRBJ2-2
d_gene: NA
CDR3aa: CASSFRQGGTGELFF
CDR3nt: TGTGCCAGCAGCTTCCGACAGGGAGGGACCGGGGAGCTGTTTTTT

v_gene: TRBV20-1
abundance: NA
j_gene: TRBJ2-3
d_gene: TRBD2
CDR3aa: CSASGSAGDFTDTQYF
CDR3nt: TGCAGTGCTAGTGGATCAGCGGGAGACTTCACAGATACGCAGTATTTT

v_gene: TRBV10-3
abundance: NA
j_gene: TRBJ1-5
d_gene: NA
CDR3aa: CAISESVGLSGNQPQHF
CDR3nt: TGTGCCATCAGTGAGTCGGTGGGGCTGTCCGGCAATCAGCCCCAGCATTTT

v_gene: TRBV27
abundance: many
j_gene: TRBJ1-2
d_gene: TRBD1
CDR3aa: CASSFRGVRGYTF
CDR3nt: TGTGCCAGCAGTTTCAGGGGGGTCAGAGGCTACACCTTC

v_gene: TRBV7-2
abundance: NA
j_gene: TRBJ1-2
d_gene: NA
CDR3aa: CASSSRRSTNYGYTF
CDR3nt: TGTGCCAGCAGCTCTAGGAGGAGTACTAACTATGGCTACACCTTC

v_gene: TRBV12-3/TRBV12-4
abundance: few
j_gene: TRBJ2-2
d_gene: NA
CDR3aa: CASSRGTSNTGELFF
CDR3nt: TGTGCCAGCAGTCGAGGGACTTCGAACACCGGGGAGCTGTTTTTT

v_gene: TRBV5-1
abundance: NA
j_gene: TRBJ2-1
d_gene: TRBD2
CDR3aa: CAGSPRLAGASNFYNEQFF
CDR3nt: TGCGCCGGCAGCCCCCGACTAGCGGGGGCCTCAAACTTCTACAATGAGCAGTTCTTC

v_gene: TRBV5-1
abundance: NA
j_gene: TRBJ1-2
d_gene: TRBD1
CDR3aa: CASTLSTGVGHGYTF
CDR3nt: TGCGCCAGCACCCTTTCGACAGGGGTGGGTCATGGCTACACCTTC

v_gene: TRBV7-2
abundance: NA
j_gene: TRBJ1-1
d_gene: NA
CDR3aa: CASSLLAAEAFF
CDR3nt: TGTGCCAGCAGCTTACTAGCTGCGGAAGCTTTCTTT

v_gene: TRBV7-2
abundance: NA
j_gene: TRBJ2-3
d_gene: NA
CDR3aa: CASQKRGGGPSTDTQYF
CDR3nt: TGTGCCAGTCAAAAACGCGGAGGGGGCCCTAGCACAGATACGCAGTATTTT

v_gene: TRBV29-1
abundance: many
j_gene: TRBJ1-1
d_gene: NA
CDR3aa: CSVAQGSTEAFF
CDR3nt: TGCAGCGTTGCACAGGGAAGCACTGAAGCTTTCTTT

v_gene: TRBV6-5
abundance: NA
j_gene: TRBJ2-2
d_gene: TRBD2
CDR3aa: CASSPGSGDAGELFF
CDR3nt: TGTGCCAGCAGTCCCGGTAGCGGGGATGCCGGGGAGCTGTTTTTT

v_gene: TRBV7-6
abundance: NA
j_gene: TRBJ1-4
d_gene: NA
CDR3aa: CASSLDALFNEKLFF
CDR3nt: TGTGCCAGCAGCTTAGACGCCCTTTTCAATGAAAAACTGTTTTTT

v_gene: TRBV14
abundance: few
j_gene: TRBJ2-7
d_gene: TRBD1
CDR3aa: CASSQEYGQGHEQYF
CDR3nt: TGTGCCAGCAGCCAAGAGTACGGACAGGGACACGAGCAGTACTTC

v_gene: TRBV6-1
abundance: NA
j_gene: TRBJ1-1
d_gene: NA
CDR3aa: CASRGVWGHPEAFF
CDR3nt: TGTGCCAGCAGGGGGGTTTGGGGCCACCCTGAAGCTTTCTTT

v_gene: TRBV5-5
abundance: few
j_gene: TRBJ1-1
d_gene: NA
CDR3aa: CASSLVHTPNTEAFF
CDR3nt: TGTGCCAGCAGCTTGGTCCACACCCCGAACACTGAAGCTTTCTTT

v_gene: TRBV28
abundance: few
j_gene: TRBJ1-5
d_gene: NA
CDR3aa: CASRRTAYRGHQPQHF
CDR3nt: TGTGCCAGCAGACGGACAGCATATCGAGGCCATCAGCCCCAGCATTTT

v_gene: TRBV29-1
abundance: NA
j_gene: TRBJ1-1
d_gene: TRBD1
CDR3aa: CSVDPRDRGDTEAFF
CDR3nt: TGCAGCGTTGATCCCAGAGACAGGGGAGACACTGAAGCTTTCTTT

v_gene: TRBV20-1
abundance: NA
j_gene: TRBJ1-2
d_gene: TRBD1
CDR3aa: CSARDQGQGINYGYTF
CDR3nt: TGCAGTGCTAGAGATCAGGGACAGGGAATAAACTATGGCTACACCTTC

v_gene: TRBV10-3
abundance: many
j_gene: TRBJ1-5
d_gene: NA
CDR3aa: CAISESDNQPQHF
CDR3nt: TGTGCCATCAGTGAGTCGGACAATCAGCCCCAGCATTTT

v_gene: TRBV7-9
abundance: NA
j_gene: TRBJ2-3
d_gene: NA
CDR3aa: CAHGGLDRDGDTQYF
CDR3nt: TGTGCCCACGGAGGTCTGGACAGAGATGGAGATACGCAGTATTTT

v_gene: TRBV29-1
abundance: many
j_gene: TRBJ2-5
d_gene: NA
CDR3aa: CSVVGEETQYF
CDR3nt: TGCAGCGTTGTTGGAGAAGAGACCCAGTACTTC

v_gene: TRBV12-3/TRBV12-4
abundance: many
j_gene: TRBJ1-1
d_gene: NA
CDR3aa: CATREGFSPEAFF
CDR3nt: TGTGCCACCCGGGAGGGGTTTAGTCCTGAAGCTTTCTTT

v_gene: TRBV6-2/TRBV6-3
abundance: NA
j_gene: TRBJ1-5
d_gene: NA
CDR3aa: CASSRQGKYQPQHF
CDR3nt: TGTGCCAGCAGTAGGCAGGGGAAGTATCAGCCCCAGCATTTT

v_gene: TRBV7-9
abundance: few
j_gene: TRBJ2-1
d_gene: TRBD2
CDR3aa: CASSLGAKRGGLVNEQFF
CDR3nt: TGTGCCAGCAGCTTAGGAGCAAAGCGGGGGGGCCTGGTCAATGAGCAGTTCTTC

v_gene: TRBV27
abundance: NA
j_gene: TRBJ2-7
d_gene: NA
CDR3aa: CASKNRAGVGNEQYF
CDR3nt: TGTGCCAGCAAAAATAGGGCCGGGGTAGGAAACGAGCAGTACTTC